The 28 T cell receptor beta chains below come from one sample, sequenced in a study of blood T cell repertoires in COVID-19. TCRdb's copy holds only in-frame clones and misses some; the assay was immunoSEQ multiplex PCR. The profile shows under 450,000 clones, 83% of them singletons. Sequencing input: PBMCs or T cells enriched from blood (not recorded which). The receptors were sampled from a woman in her 50s who had recovered from COVID-19.

The chain is built from TRBV3-1 (or the pseudogene TRBV3-2) and TRBJ2-2, with 9 bases that match TRBD2. V was pared by 1 base and J by 4 bases, with 10 bases of the junction left unmatched. This CDR3 is built from 18 residues. Germline V gives CDR1 LGHDT, CDR2 YNNKEL (reference sequence). The CDR3 DNA reads TGTGCCAGCAGCCAAGTCTTCTTTTCACTAGCGGGCACCGGGGAGCTGTTTTTT. Translating it yields CASSQVFFSLAGTGELFF.

The gene calls are TRBV6-4 and TRBJ2-2, with TRBD1 matching 8 bases. The germline V gene encodes CDR1 MRHNA and CDR2 SNTAGT. This CDR3 is 17 amino acids long. With V trimmed by 3 bases and J by 4 bases, 10 bases remained unmatched. The CDR3 sequence is CASSEPLEQGGTGELFF. DNA of the CDR3: TGTGCCAGCAGTGAGCCCTTGGAACAGGGGGGCACCGGGGAGCTGTTTTTT.

The rearrangement links TRBV7-2 to TRBJ1-5, with D possibly being TRBD1 (6 bases). The CDR3 runs 13 residues. Per germline, CDR1 SGHTA and CDR2 FQGNSA. V was pared by 4 bases and J by 9 bases, with 13 bases between. In DNA form, the CDR3 reads TGTGCCAGCAGCTCCCAGGGGCTAGGGCCCCAGCATTTT. Its translation is CASSSQGLGPQHF. The full variable domain, completed using reference TRBV7-2 and TRBJ1-5, is GAGVSQSPSNKVTEKGKDVELRCDPISGHTALYWYRQSLGQGLEFLIYFQGNSAPDKSGLPSDRFSAERTGGSVSTLTIQRTQQEDSAVYLCASSSQGLGPQHFGDGTRLSIL.

J is TRBJ1-1 and V is TRBV3-1 (or the pseudogene TRBV3-2); no reliable D call. V was trimmed by 3 bases and J by 7 bases, leaving 9 bases between them. CDR3 length: 12 residues. Per the germline V gene, CDR1 is LGHDT and CDR2 is YNNKEL (reference sequence). The CDR3 loop reads CASSHLPGEAFF. The CDR3 DNA reads as TGTGCCAGCAGCCATCTGCCGGGTGAAGCTTTCTTT.

In its sample, this clone was seen a few times. CDR3 in DNA: TGCAGCGTTAGAGGGACAGGGTCGAGCTCTGGAAACACCATATATTTT. This translates into CSVRGTGSSSGNTIYF. The rearrangement uses TRBV29-1 and TRBJ1-3, with 9 bases lining up with TRBD1. CDR3 length: 16 residues. Losses at the gene ends were 5 bases for V and 0 bases for J; bases not matched to a gene: 8. Germline CDR1 reads SQVTM; CDR2 reads ANQGSEA.

The J gene is TRBJ1-6, the V gene TRBV27; D gene uncertain. Trimming shortened V by 7 bases and J by 4 bases, and 17 bases separated the two germline ends. Germline V gene data show CDR1 as MNHEY and CDR2 as SMNVEV (reference sequence). The CDR3 extends over 16 amino acids. The CDR3 DNA is TGTGCCAGCACCCTAAGAGCGGACGGATATAATTCACCCCTCCACTTT. As protein: CASTLRADGYNSPLHF.

The chain recombines TRBV7-9 with TRBJ1-2, with D perhaps TRBD1 (6 bases). Germline V gene lookup returns CDR1 SEHNR and CDR2 FQNEAQ (reference sequence). The CDR3 consists of 15 residues. Trimming took 4 bases from V and 4 from J, leaving 16 bases between them. The CDR3 spells CASSSRRGQFYGYTF. DNA for the CDR3: TGTGCCAGCAGCTCTAGGCGGGGGCAGTTCTATGGCTACACCTTC. The variable domain in full, with the rest retrieved from reference TRBV7-9 and TRBJ1-2, is DTGVSQNPRHKITKRGQNVTFRCDPISEHNRLYWYRQTLGQGPEFLTYFQNEAQLEKSRLLSDRFSAERPKGSFSTLEIQRTEQGDSAMYLCASSSRRGQFYGYTFGSGTRLTVV.

The genes are TRBV28 and TRBJ2-7; D is perhaps TRBD1 (6 bases). V was trimmed by 5 bases and J by 0 bases, leaving 11 bases between them. This CDR3 comprises 14 residues. Germline V gene data show CDR1 as MDHEN and CDR2 as SYDVKM. CDR3 amino acids: CASSANRDSYEQYF. CDR3 in DNA: TGTGCCAGCAGTGCTAACAGGGACTCCTACGAGCAGTACTTC.

Worth noting for this clone: At the DNA level, this CDR3 is encoded by other sequences in the same sample as well. V gene TRBV5-1 combines with J gene TRBJ2-7, with TRBD1 matching 10 bases. This CDR3 is 14 amino acids long. Germline V gives CDR1 SGHRS, CDR2 YFSETQ. With V trimmed by 4 bases and J by 3 bases, 4 bases remained unmatched. This CDR3 reads CASSPRDRGYEQYF. CDR3 sequence (DNA): TGCGCCAGCAGCCCCCGGGACAGGGGCTACGAGCAGTACTTC.

The chain combines TRBV19 with TRBJ1-6, with 7 nucleotides matching TRBD1. V lost 4 bases, J lost 7 bases, and 1 base stayed unmatched. The CDR3 consists of 13 residues. The germline V gene encodes CDR1 LNHDA and CDR2 SQIVND (reference sequence). CDR3 bases: TGTGCCAGTAGTACAGGGGGGAATTCACCCCTCCACTTT. Encoded protein: CASSTGGNSPLHF.

The J gene is TRBJ1-2, the V gene TRBV6-5; a weak D match, TRBD1 (5 bases). Germline V gene data show CDR1 as MNHEY and CDR2 as SVGAGI. The CDR3 loop spans 15 amino acids. V lost 6 bases and J lost 2, with 16 bases in between. This CDR3 reads CASSWGGAANYGYTF. DNA of the CDR3: TGTGCCAGCAGCTGGGGAGGGGCAGCAAACTATGGCTACACCTTC.

The V gene is TRBV2, the J gene TRBJ1-1; no firm D call. Germline loops: CDR1 SNHLY, CDR2 FYNNEI. CDR3 length: 14 residues. V lost 7 bases to trimming and J lost 6 bases, with 18 bases between them. CDR3 in DNA: TGTGCCAGCAATTCGGGAGGACTAGGCGCTGAAGCTTTCTTT. It translates to CASNSGGLGAEAFF. Full variable domain (rest looked up from reference TRBV2 and TRBJ1-1): EPEVTQTPSHQVTQMGQEVILRCVPISNHLYFYWYRQILGQKVEFLVSFYNNEISEKSEIFDDQFSVERPDGSNFTLKIRSTKLEDSAMYFCASNSGGLGAEAFFGQGTRLTVV.

The chain recombines TRBV30 with TRBJ1-5, with D hard to call. Trimming cost V 2 bases and J 4 bases, with 9 bases left between them. CDR1 GTSNPN and CDR2 SVGIG come from the germline V gene (reference sequence). The CDR3 runs 13 residues. As DNA, the CDR3 is TGTGCCTGGAGTATAACAGTAAATCAGCCCCAGCATTTT. Its translation is CAWSITVNQPQHF.

This clone was counted between two and nine times. The chain is built from TRBV25-1 and TRBJ2-5, with TRBD2 matching over 9 bases. Germline V lookup: CDR1 MGHDK, CDR2 SYGVNS. The CDR3 has 16 amino acids. The V and J ends lost 3 bases and 2 bases, in that order; junction bases with no gene match: 7. The CDR3 sequence: CASSDSRTSEQETQYF. The CDR3 nucleotides read TGTGCCAGCAGTGATTCCCGGACTAGCGAACAAGAGACCCAGTACTTC.

Here the CDR3 DNA reads TGTGCCAGCAGTAGGGACAGGGGGTTCCCTGGGAGCTACACCTTC. The encoded protein is CASSRDRGFPGSYTF. V gene TRBV6-4 combines with J gene TRBJ1-2, with TRBD1 matching over 11 bases. Germline values: CDR1 MRHNA, CDR2 SNTAGT. V shed 5 bases, J shed 9 bases, and the junction held 11 bases outside the gene matches. This CDR3 spans 15 amino acids.

This clone was seen a few times. The chain employs TRBV27 and TRBJ1-6; no clear D gene. The CDR3 length is 12 residues. Per the germline V gene, CDR1 is MNHEY and CDR2 is SMNVEV (reference sequence). V was trimmed by 8 bases and J by 5 bases, leaving 7 bases between them. CDR3 sequence reads: CASRVDNSPLHF. The CDR3 DNA is TGTGCCAGCCGGGTTGATAATTCACCCCTCCACTTT.

This rearrangement joins TRBV6-2 or TRBV6-3 to TRBJ1-2; TRBD1 is a possible D gene (6 bases). Germline lookup yields CDR1 MNHEY and CDR2 SVGEGT. Trimming cost V 5 bases and J 8 bases, with 21 bases left between them. The CDR3 runs to 15 residues. The CDR3 sequence is CASSNNPTGTDGYTF. DNA of the CDR3: TGTGCCAGCAGTAACAACCCGACAGGTACCGACGGCTACACCTTC.

This clone appeared a single time. The J gene is TRBJ1-3, the V gene TRBV6-5; 9 nucleotides align to TRBD1. Germline values: CDR1 MNHEY, CDR2 SVGAGI. The CDR3 runs to 15 residues. With V trimmed by 5 bases and J by 4 bases, 6 bases remained unmatched. The DNA of the CDR3 is TGTGCCAGCAGTCGGGACAGGGATCGCGGAAACACCATATATTTT. Translating it yields CASSRDRDRGNTIYF.

V usage is TRBV3-1 (or the pseudogene TRBV3-2) and J usage is TRBJ1-2, with D possibly TRBD1 on 5 matching bases. CDR3 length equals 13 residues. With 1 base removed from V and 8 bases from J, the gap between germline ends came to 11 bases. Germline V gives CDR1 LGHDT, CDR2 YNNKEL (reference sequence). The CDR3 bases are TGTGCCAGCAGCCAAGCGCAGGGTTTAGGCTACACCTTC. Translated, it gives CASSQAQGLGYTF.

This clone was seen more than once but under ten times. The rearrangement uses TRBV7-8 and TRBJ1-6; D is undetermined. V lost 9 bases and J lost 6, with 12 bases in between. The CDR3 covers 13 residues. Germline V gene lookup returns CDR1 SGHVS and CDR2 FQNEAQ. The CDR3 here is CASTPTTNSPLHF. In nucleotides, the CDR3 is TGTGCCAGTACGCCGACTACTAATTCACCCCTCCACTTT.

V is TRBV5-1 and J is TRBJ2-7, with a weak D call TRBD1 (6 bases). The ends were cut back, 4 bases at V and 3 bases at J, with 20 bases in the middle. There are 16 residues in the CDR3. Germline CDR1 reads SGHRS; CDR2 reads YFSETQ. CDR3 bases: TGCGCCAGCAGCGACCCCGGCAGGGGAGTAAGCTACGAGCAGTACTTC. Amino acid sequence: CASSDPGRGVSYEQYF.

J is TRBJ1-2 and V is TRBV6-5, with a weak D call TRBD1 (5 bases). The germline V gene has CDR1 MNHEY and CDR2 SVGAGI. This CDR3 has 15 amino acids. V lost 6 bases and J 0 bases, leaving 14 bases between the germline ends. CDR3 nucleotides: TGTGCCAGCAGAGACAGAAACCTAGCTAACTATGGCTACACCTTC. Amino acid sequence: CASRDRNLANYGYTF.

The count of this clone is one. The V gene is TRBV30, the J gene TRBJ1-1; no reliable D call. The germline V gene has CDR1 GTSNPN and CDR2 SVGIG (reference sequence). V gave up 0 bases and J gave up 4 bases, with 15 bases separating them. This CDR3 has 15 residues. The CDR3 region is CAWSVRGMGRTEAFF. Here the CDR3 DNA reads TGTGCCTGGAGTGTACGCGGGATGGGCCGCACTGAAGCTTTCTTT.

This clone was found once. This chain joins TRBV5-1 and TRBJ1-2; possible D gene TRBD1, 5 bases. This CDR3 has 14 residues. The germline CDR1 and CDR2 sequences are SGHRS and YFSETQ. Between the trimmed V and J ends, which lost 4 bases and 2 bases, there was a span of 12 bases. CDR3 in DNA: TGCGCCAGCAGCCCCGGGAGGGACAACTATGGCTACACCTTC. It yields the protein CASSPGRDNYGYTF.

The chain employs TRBV5-1 and TRBJ2-1; TRBD2 aligns across 10 bases. The germline CDR1 and CDR2 sequences are SGHRS and YFSETQ. The CDR3 extends over 15 amino acids. Unmatched junction bases numbered 7, after V lost 0 bases and J lost 10 bases. The chain's CDR3 is CASSLVASGRSEQFF. The DNA for the CDR3 is TGCGCCAGCAGCTTGGTGGCTAGCGGGAGAAGCGAGCAGTTCTTC.

This chain links TRBV27 with TRBJ1-5; perhaps TRBD1 as D (6 bases). CDR3 size: 15 residues. The V end lost 8 bases, the J end lost 3 bases, and 17 bases lay between the germline ends. Germline assignment: CDR1 MNHEY and CDR2 SMNVEV (reference sequence). The CDR3 sequence: CASRSGTGSNQPQHF. The CDR3 DNA reads as TGTGCCAGCCGCTCCGGTACAGGGTCCAATCAGCCCCAGCATTTT.

This clone occurred a few times. Compared with germline, one end of the junction differs, possibly owing to a read error. The genes are TRBV30 and TRBJ2-7; D remains ambiguous. The CDR3 spans 11 residues. Per germline, CDR1 GTSNPN and CDR2 SVGIG (reference sequence). Here the CDR3 reads CAWSASYGQYF. DNA of the CDR3: TGTGCCTGGAGTGCCTCTTACGGGCAGTACTTC.

The chain employs TRBV30 and TRBJ2-1; D is perhaps TRBD1 (6 bases). Germline lookup yields CDR1 GTSNPN and CDR2 SVGIG (reference sequence). The length of the CDR3 is 12 residues. The germline V and J ends were trimmed by 5 bases and 8 bases, with 13 bases remaining between them. CDR3 nucleotide sequence: TGTGCCTGGCGTCTGGGACACTATGAGCAGTTCTTC. Encoded protein: CAWRLGHYEQFF.